The sequence of this T cell receptor beta chain was determined in a study of T-cell reconstitution after alpha-beta-depleted transplantation in children. Points from the study as a whole: Expanded graft clones numbering several hundred reportedly gave rise to alpha-beta T cells about two months after transplant.

Comment on this clonotype: What it binds is unknown.

Using unique molecular identifiers, the investigators prepared the TCRbeta library. One entry per CDR3 protein results from TCRdb running MiXCR on the PCR reads. The sample includes fewer than 750,000 distinct CDR3 sequences, 27% of them seen just once. CDR3 size: 13 residues. Trimming removed 0 bases from V and 6 bases from J, with 8 bases in between. CDR1 is SGDLS, CDR2 YYNGEE, per germline. V usage is TRBV9 and J usage is TRBJ2-3; tentatively, D is TRBD2 (5 bases). This sequence originates from a boy under three years old with Wiskott-Aldrich syndrome, due to receive a stem cell transplant. The sequencing here drew on PBMCs, taken before TCRalphabeta/CD19-depleted stem cell transplant. In DNA, the CDR3 is TGTGCCAGCAGCGTAGATGAGGGCGATACGCAGTATTTT. Translated: CASSVDEGDTQYF.